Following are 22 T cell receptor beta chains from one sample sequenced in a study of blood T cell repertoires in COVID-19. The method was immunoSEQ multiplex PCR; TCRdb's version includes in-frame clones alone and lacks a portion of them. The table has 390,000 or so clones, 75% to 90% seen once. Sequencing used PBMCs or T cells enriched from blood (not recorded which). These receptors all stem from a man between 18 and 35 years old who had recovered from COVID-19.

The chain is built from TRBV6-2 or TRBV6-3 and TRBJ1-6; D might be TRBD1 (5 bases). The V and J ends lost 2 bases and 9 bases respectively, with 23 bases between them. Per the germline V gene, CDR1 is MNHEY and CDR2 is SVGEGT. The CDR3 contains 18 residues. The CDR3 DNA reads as TGTGCCAGCAGTTACAGCCAGTTCGACAGTGCGTGGGGTTCACCCCTCCACTTT. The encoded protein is CASSYSQFDSAWGSPLHF.

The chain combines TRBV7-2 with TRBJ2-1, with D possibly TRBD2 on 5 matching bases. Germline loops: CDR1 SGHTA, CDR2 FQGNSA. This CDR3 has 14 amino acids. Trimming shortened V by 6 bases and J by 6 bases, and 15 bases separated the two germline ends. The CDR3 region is CASRRASLVNEQFF. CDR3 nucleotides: TGTGCCAGCAGGAGGGCTAGCTTGGTCAATGAGCAGTTCTTC.

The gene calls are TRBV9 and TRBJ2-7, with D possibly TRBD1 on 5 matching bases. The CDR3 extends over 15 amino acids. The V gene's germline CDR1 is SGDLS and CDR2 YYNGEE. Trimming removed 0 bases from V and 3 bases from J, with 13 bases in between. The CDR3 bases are TGTGCCAGCAGCGTAGGGGGCCAGGGAAACTACGAGCAGTACTTC. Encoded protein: CASSVGGQGNYEQYF.

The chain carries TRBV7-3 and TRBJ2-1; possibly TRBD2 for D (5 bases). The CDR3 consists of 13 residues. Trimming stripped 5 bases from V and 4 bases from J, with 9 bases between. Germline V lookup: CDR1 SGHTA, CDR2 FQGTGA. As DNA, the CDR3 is TGTGCCAGCAGCCAGACTACGTACAATGAGCAGTTCTTC. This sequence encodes CASSQTTYNEQFF.

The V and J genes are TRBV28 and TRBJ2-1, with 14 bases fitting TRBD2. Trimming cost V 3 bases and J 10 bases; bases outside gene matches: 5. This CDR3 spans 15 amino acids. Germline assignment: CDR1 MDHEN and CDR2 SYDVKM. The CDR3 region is CASSLGLAGVSEQFF. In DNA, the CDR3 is TGTGCCAGCAGTTTGGGACTAGCGGGAGTGTCAGAGCAGTTCTTC.

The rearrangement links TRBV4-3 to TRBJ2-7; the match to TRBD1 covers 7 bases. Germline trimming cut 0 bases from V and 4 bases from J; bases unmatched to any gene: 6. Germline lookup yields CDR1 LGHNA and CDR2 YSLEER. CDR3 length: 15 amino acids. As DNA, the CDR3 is TGCGCCAGCAGCCAAGATCTCAGGGGGATATACGAGCAGTACTTC. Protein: CASSQDLRGIYEQYF.

The CDR3 sequence: CASNPSGGASYEQYF. The CDR3 DNA reads as TGTGCCAGCAACCCCTCTGGGGGGGCTTCGTACGAGCAGTACTTC. The chain carries TRBV5-8 and TRBJ2-7, with a weak D call TRBD2 (7 bases). The CDR3 runs 15 residues. Trimming shortened V by 6 bases and J by 4 bases, and 20 bases separated the two germline ends. Germline V CDR1 and CDR2: SGHTS, YDEGEE. Using reference TRBV5-8 and TRBJ2-7 for the parts outside the CDR3, the full variable domain is EAGVTQSPTHLIKTRGQQATLRCSPISGHTSVYWYQQALGLGLQFLLWYDEGEERNRGNFPPRFSGRQFPNYSSELNVNALELEDSALYLCASNPSGGASYEQYFGPGTRLTVT.

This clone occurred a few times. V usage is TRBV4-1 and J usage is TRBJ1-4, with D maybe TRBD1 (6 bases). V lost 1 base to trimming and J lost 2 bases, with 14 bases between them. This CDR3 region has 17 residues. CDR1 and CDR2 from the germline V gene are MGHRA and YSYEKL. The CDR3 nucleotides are TGCGCCAGCAGCCAAGCCCCCGGACAGATCACTAATGAAAAACTGTTTTTT. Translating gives CASSQAPGQITNEKLFF.

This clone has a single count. CDR3 loop: CASAGTGMGNEQFF. The CDR3 region has the DNA TGCGCCAGCGCCGGGACAGGGATGGGCAATGAGCAGTTCTTC. The rearrangement joins TRBV10-1 to TRBJ2-1; the match to TRBD1 covers 9 bases. Germline CDR1 and CDR2: WNHNN and SYGVQD (reference sequence). The CDR3 spans 14 residues. V lost 8 bases, J lost 6 bases, and 8 bases stayed unmatched.

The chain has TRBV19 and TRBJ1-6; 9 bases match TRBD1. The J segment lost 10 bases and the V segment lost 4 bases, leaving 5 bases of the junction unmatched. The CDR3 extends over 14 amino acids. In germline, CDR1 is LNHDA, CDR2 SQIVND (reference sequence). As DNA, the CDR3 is TGTGCCAGTAGTACCTGGGACAGGGTATCACCCCTCCACTTT. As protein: CASSTWDRVSPLHF.

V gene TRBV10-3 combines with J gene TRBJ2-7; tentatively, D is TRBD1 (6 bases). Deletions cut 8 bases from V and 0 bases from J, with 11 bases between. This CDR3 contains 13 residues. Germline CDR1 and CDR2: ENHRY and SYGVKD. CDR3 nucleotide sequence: TGTGCCATCGCACAGGGCCTCTCCTACGAGCAGTACTTC. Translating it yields CAIAQGLSYEQYF.

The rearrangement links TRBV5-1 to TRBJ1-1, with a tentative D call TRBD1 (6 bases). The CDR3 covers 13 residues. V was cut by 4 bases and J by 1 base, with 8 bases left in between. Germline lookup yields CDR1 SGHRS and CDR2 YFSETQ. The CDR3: CASSQGQNTEAFF. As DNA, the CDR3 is TGCGCCAGCAGCCAGGGACAGAACACTGAAGCTTTCTTT.

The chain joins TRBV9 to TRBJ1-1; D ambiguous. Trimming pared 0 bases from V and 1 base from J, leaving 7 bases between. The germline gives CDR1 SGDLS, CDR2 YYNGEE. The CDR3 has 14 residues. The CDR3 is CASSVGARNTEAFF. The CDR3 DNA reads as TGTGCCAGCAGCGTAGGTGCCAGGAACACTGAAGCTTTCTTT.

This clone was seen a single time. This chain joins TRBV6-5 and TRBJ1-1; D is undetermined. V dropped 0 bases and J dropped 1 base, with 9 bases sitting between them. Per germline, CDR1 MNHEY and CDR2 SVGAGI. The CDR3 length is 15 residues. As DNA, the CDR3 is TGTGCCAGCAGTTACTCGATGCTAGAGAACACTGAAGCTTTCTTT. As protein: CASSYSMLENTEAFF.

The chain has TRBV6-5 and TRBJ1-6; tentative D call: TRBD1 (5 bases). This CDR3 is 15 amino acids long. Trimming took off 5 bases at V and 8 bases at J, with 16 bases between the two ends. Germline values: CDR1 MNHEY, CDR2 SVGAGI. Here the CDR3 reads CASSPRTGVYSPLHF. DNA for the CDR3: TGTGCCAGCAGTCCCCGAACAGGAGTGTATTCACCCCTCCACTTT.

The chain's CDR3 is CASSPSTDGEAFF. The DNA for the CDR3 is TGTGCCAGCTCACCATCTACAGATGGTGAAGCTTTCTTT. The V gene is TRBV18, the J gene TRBJ1-1; D is undetermined. The CDR3 has 13 amino acids. Germline V gives CDR1 KGHSH, CDR2 LQKENI. Trimming stripped 2 bases from V and 7 bases from J, with 11 bases between. Full variable domain (missing parts from reference TRBV18 and TRBJ1-1): NAGVMQNPRHLVRRRGQEARLRCSPMKGHSHVYWYRQLPEEGLKFMVYLQKENIIDESGMPKERFSAEFPKEGPSILRIQQVVRGDSAAYFCASSPSTDGEAFFGQGTRLTVV.

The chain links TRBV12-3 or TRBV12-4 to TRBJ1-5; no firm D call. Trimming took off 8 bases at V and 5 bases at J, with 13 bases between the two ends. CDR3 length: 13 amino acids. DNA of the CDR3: TGTGCCAGCTGTCGGGAGGCATATCAGCCCCAGCATTTT. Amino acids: CASCREAYQPQHF.

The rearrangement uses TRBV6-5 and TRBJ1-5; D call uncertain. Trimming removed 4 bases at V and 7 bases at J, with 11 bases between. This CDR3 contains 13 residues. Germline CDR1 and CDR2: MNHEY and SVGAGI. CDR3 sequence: CASSWTTGQPQHF. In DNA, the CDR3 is TGTGCCAGCAGTTGGACGACGGGGCAGCCCCAGCATTTT.

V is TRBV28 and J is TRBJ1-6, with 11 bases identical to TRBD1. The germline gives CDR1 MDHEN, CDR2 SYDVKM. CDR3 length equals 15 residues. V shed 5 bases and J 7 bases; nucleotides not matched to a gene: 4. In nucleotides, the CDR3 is TGTGCCAGCAGTCCTGGGGACAGGGGGAATTCACCCCTCCACTTT. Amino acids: CASSPGDRGNSPLHF.

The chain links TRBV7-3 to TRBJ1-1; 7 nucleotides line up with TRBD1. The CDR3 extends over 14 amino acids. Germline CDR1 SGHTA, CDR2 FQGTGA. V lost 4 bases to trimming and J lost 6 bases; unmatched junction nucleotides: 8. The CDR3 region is CASSSGQVGAEAFF. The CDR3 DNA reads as TGTGCCAGCAGCTCCGGACAGGTCGGCGCTGAAGCTTTCTTT. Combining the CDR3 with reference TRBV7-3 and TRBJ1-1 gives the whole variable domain GAGVSQTPSNKVTEKGKYVELRCDPISGHTALYWYRQSLGQGPEFLIYFQGTGAADDSGLPNDRFFAVRPEGSVSTLKIQRTERGDSAVYLCASSSGQVGAEAFFGQGTRLTVV.

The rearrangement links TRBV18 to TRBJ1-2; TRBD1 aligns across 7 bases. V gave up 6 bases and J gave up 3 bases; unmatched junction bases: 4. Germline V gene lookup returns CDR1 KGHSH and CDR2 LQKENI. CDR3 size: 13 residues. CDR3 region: CASSQTGDYGYTF. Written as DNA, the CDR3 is TGTGCCAGCTCTCAAACAGGGGACTATGGCTACACCTTC.

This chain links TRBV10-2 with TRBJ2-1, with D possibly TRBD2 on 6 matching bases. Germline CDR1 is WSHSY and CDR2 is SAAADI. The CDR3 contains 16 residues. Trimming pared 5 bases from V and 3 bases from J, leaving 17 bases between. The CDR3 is CASSLNAGFSYNEQFF. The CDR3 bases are TGCGCCAGCAGTTTAAACGCGGGGTTTAGCTACAATGAGCAGTTCTTC.